One and the same sample provided the 25 T cell receptor beta chains below, sequenced in a study of T cell changes during pregnancy in multiple sclerosis. Libraries were prepared by immunoSEQ multiplex PCR; TCRdb keeps only in-frame clonotypes and omits some of them. The data show some 71,000 clones, under 95% seen once. The source material was peripheral blood, sampled after pregnancy. These receptors all come from a female donor with multiple sclerosis, enrolled in a pregnancy study.

The chain employs TRBV6-5 and TRBJ2-3; tentative D call: TRBD1 (6 bases). The germline V and J ends were trimmed by 6 bases and 2 bases, with 15 bases remaining between them. The CDR3 sequence is 15 residues long. Germline CDR1 reads MNHEY; CDR2 reads SVGAGI. The DNA of the CDR3 is TGTGCCAGCAGGAACAGGGTTGGGGTCACAGATACGCAGTATTTT. This sequence encodes CASRNRVGVTDTQYF.

CDR3 sequence (DNA): TGTGCCACCAACGACGTACTAGCGGGAGTATACGAGCAGTACTTC. It translates to CATNDVLAGVYEQYF. The J gene is TRBJ2-7, the V gene TRBV28; TRBD2 matches at 11 bases. Trimming cost V 10 bases and J 4 bases; bases outside gene matches: 12. The CDR3 is 15 residues long. The V gene's germline CDR1 is MDHEN and CDR2 SYDVKM.

The V and J genes are TRBV4-1 and TRBJ2-3; D might be TRBD2 (6 bases). Trimming removed 4 bases at V and 0 bases at J, with 8 bases between. Germline-derived CDR1 and CDR2 are MGHRA and YSYEKL. The CDR3 is made up of 14 amino acids. The CDR3 loop reads CASSRAGSTDTQYF. The DNA for the CDR3 is TGCGCCAGCAGCCGGGCGGGAAGCACAGATACGCAGTATTTT.

This clone occurred once. The chain recombines TRBV5-8 with TRBJ2-3; TRBD2 agrees at 9 bases. V lost 3 bases and J lost 1; bases outside the gene matches: 6. The CDR3 extends over 16 amino acids. CDR1 and CDR2 (germline): SGHTS, YDEGEE. The CDR3 sequence is CASSSLAGVGTDTQYF. The CDR3 DNA reads as TGTGCCAGCAGCTCCTTAGCGGGAGTAGGCACAGATACGCAGTATTTT.

The chain employs TRBV5-4 and TRBJ2-1, with a tentative D call TRBD2 (6 bases). This CDR3 region has 15 residues. Trimming removed 3 bases at V and 4 bases at J, with 14 bases between. Germline V gene lookup returns CDR1 SGHNT and CDR2 YYREEE (reference sequence). CDR3 nucleotide sequence: TGTGCCAGCAGCTGGGAGGTATCGGAGTACAATGAGCAGTTCTTC. Protein: CASSWEVSEYNEQFF.

The V gene is TRBV18, the J gene TRBJ2-3; possibly TRBD2 for D (5 bases). This CDR3 region has 12 residues. The V and J ends lost 3 bases and 6 bases respectively, with 7 bases between them. The V gene's germline CDR1 is KGHSH and CDR2 LQKENI. CDR3 region: CASSPLADTQYF. The CDR3 bases are TGTGCCAGCTCACCCTTAGCGGATACGCAGTATTTT.

This clone was observed a single time. The rearrangement uses TRBV4-1 and TRBJ2-1; 7 nucleotides agree with TRBD2. Germline loops: CDR1 MGHRA, CDR2 YSYEKL. V was pared by 1 base and J by 0 bases, with 3 bases of the junction left unmatched. CDR3 length: 16 residues. Here the CDR3 DNA reads TGCGCCAGCAGCCAAGGCAGCGGGACCTCCTACAATGAGCAGTTCTTC. Protein sequence: CASSQGSGTSYNEQFF.

This chain joins TRBV5-1 and TRBJ2-2; D perhaps matches TRBD1 (7 bases). The V and J ends lost 3 bases and 3 bases respectively, with 15 bases between them. The CDR3 sequence is 16 residues long. The germline gives CDR1 SGHRS, CDR2 YFSETQ. CDR3 bases: TGCGCCAGCAGCTGGGCGGGACAGCCGGACACCGGGGAGCTGTTTTTT. It translates to CASSWAGQPDTGELFF.

This clone has just one count. This rearrangement joins TRBV4-1 to TRBJ2-5; 9 bases match TRBD2. V lost 1 base and J lost 2; bases outside the gene matches: 5. Germline-derived CDR1 and CDR2 are MGHRA and YSYEKL. CDR3 length equals 16 residues. In DNA form, the CDR3 reads TGCGCCAGCAGCCAAGTGCCTAGCGGGGAGCAAGAGACCCAGTACTTC. Translation gives CASSQVPSGEQETQYF.

CDR3 region: CATQQGSGETQYF. For the CDR3, the DNA is TGTGCCACCCAACAGGGGTCTGGGGAGACCCAGTACTTC. The genes are TRBV10-3 and TRBJ2-5, with 7 bases matching TRBD1. Germline V gene sequence: CDR1 ENHRY, CDR2 SYGVKD. After removal of 10 bases from V and 5 bases from J, the junction contained 10 bases not matched to a gene. This CDR3 has 13 residues.

The chain combines TRBV5-4 with TRBJ2-6; a weak D match, TRBD2 (6 bases). The CDR3 extends over 17 amino acids. Germline V lookup: CDR1 SGHNT, CDR2 YYREEE (reference sequence). With 4 bases removed from V and 2 bases from J, the gap between germline ends came to 16 bases. CDR3 coding DNA: TGTGCCAGCAGCCTGGGCCCTGGAGGGACTGGGGCCAACGTCCTGACTTTC. Encoded protein: CASSLGPGGTGANVLTF. The variable domain in full, completed from reference TRBV5-4 and TRBJ2-6, reads ETGVTQSPTHLIKTRGQQVTLRCSSQSGHNTVSWYQQALGQGPQFIFQYYREEENGRGNFPPRFSGLQFPNYSSELNVNALELDDSALYLCASSLGPGGTGANVLTFGAGSRLTVL.

The J gene is TRBJ2-2, the V gene TRBV5-1, with 9 bases that match TRBD1. CDR1 and CDR2 (germline): SGHRS, YFSETQ. The CDR3 has 16 amino acids. Trimming at V came to 4 bases and at J to 3 bases, leaving 7 bases not matched to a gene. CDR3 coding DNA: TGCGCCAGCAGCCCTGACAGGGGGTTGGACACCGGGGAGCTGTTTTTT. This sequence encodes CASSPDRGLDTGELFF.

As DNA, the CDR3 is TGTGCCAGCAGTGTTTCAGGGGTCAATCAGCCCCAGCATTTT. Protein: CASSVSGVNQPQHF. This chain uses TRBV2 with TRBJ1-5; the D gene is possibly TRBD1 (6 bases). The V gene lost 4 bases and the J gene lost 3 bases, with 10 bases spanning the gap. This CDR3 has 14 amino acids. The germline V gene encodes CDR1 SNHLY and CDR2 FYNNEI.

A single count supports this clone. The V call is TRBV6-1, the J call TRBJ2-5; D is uncertain. Germline-derived CDR1 and CDR2 are MNHNS and SASEGT. V lost 7 bases and J 4 bases, leaving 4 bases between the germline ends. CDR3 length equals 10 residues. Here the CDR3 reads CASKLETQYF. The CDR3 bases are TGTGCCAGCAAGCTAGAGACCCAGTACTTC.

The chain employs TRBV28 and TRBJ2-7; a weak D match, TRBD1 (6 bases). The CDR3 runs to 19 residues. V shed 9 bases and J shed 2 bases, with 32 bases lying between them. Germline V lookup: CDR1 MDHEN, CDR2 SYDVKM. Here the CDR3 DNA reads TGTGCCAGTATAGAATCGGGCAGGGGACGGTTGATGAAGGCCTACGAGCAGTACTTC. Protein: CASIESGRGRLMKAYEQYF. The variable domain in full, with the rest retrieved from reference TRBV28 and TRBJ2-7, is DVKVTQSSRYLVKRTGEKVFLECVQDMDHENMFWYRQDPGLGLRLIYFSYDVKMKEKGDIPEGYSVSREKKERFSLILESASTNQTSMYLCASIESGRGRLMKAYEQYFGPGTRLTVT.

The chain recombines TRBV5-4 with TRBJ2-1; tentative D call: TRBD2 (6 bases). Trimming took 4 bases from V and 4 from J, leaving 15 bases between them. Germline lookup yields CDR1 SGHNT and CDR2 YYREEE (reference sequence). This CDR3 has 15 amino acids. CDR3 DNA sequence: TGTGCCAGCAGCGCGGGACGACCACAGTACAATGAGCAGTTCTTC. Its translation is CASSAGRPQYNEQFF.

The J gene is TRBJ2-7, the V gene TRBV9; maybe TRBD1 (5 bases). This CDR3 is 14 amino acids long. V was trimmed by 0 bases and J by 7 bases, leaving 14 bases between them. CDR1 and CDR2 from the germline V gene are SGDLS and YYNGEE. The CDR3 loop reads CASSVEGNKGEQYF. The CDR3 bases are TGTGCCAGCAGCGTAGAGGGCAATAAGGGGGAGCAGTACTTC.

J is TRBJ2-7 and V is TRBV9; 7 nucleotides align to TRBD2. CDR3 length: 17 amino acids. Unmatched junction bases numbered 9, after V lost 0 bases and J lost 0 bases. In germline, CDR1 is SGDLS, CDR2 YYNGEE. CDR3 sequence: CASSVGLMASGSYEQYF. The CDR3 DNA follows: TGTGCCAGCAGCGTAGGGCTCATGGCTAGCGGCTCCTACGAGCAGTACTTC.

The chain is built from TRBV5-1 and TRBJ2-5; D gene uncertain. Germline V lookup: CDR1 SGHRS, CDR2 YFSETQ. V lost 2 bases and J 3 bases, leaving 5 bases between the germline ends. The CDR3 covers 12 residues. CDR3 residues: CASSFSEETQYF. CDR3 bases: TGCGCCAGCAGCTTCTCGGAAGAGACCCAGTACTTC. Full variable domain (remainder filled in from reference TRBV5-1 and TRBJ2-5): KAGVTQTPRYLIKTRGQQVTLSCSPISGHRSVSWYQQTPGQGLQFLFEYFSETQRNKGNFPGRFSGRQFSNSRSEMNVSTLELGDSALYLCASSFSEETQYFGPGTRLLVL.

This clone was picked up one time. The chain has TRBV2 and TRBJ2-1; 11 bases are a match to TRBD2. The CDR3 has 14 residues. Trimming took 6 bases from V and 7 from J; bases not matched to a gene: 5. Germline-derived CDR1 and CDR2 are SNHLY and FYNNEI. DNA of the CDR3: TGTGCCAGCAGGCGACTAGCGGGACTGAATGAGCAGTTCTTC. It yields the protein CASRRLAGLNEQFF.

V gene TRBV7-6 combines with J gene TRBJ2-5; D is unclear. The CDR3 loop spans 16 amino acids. V gave up 1 base and J gave up 2 bases, with 14 bases separating them. CDR1 and CDR2 (germline): SGHVS, FNYEAQ. The CDR3 coding sequence is TGTGCCAGCAGCTTAGTAACGGCTAGGCAACAAGAGACCCAGTACTTC. It codes for CASSLVTARQQETQYF.

This sequence joins TRBV4-2 and TRBJ2-7; 8 bases align to TRBD2. CDR1 and CDR2 (germline): LGHNA, YNFKEQ. Losses at the gene ends were 1 base for V and 0 bases for J; bases not matched to a gene: 2. The CDR3 length is 15 residues. CDR3 in amino acids: CASSQALADSYEQYF. CDR3 DNA: TGTGCCAGCAGCCAAGCACTAGCGGACTCCTACGAGCAGTACTTC.

The J gene is TRBJ2-7, the V gene TRBV16, with 12 bases matching TRBD2. Germline V gene data show CDR1 as KGHSY and CDR2 as FQNENV. The CDR3 extends over 17 amino acids. The junction had 12 bases not matched to a gene; V was cut back by 0 bases and J by 9 bases. The CDR3 region has the DNA TGTGCCAGCAGCCAATCCTCGGTGACTAGCGGGAGAACAGGGCAGTACTTC. Translated, it gives CASSQSSVTSGRTGQYF.

CDR3 region: CASSPGTGGDNEQFF. The CDR3 DNA reads TGCGCCAGCAGCCCCGGGACAGGGGGCGACAATGAGCAGTTCTTC. The genes are TRBV5-1 and TRBJ2-1, with 12 positions matching TRBD1. J gave up 5 bases and V 4 bases, and 4 bases lay outside the gene matches. CDR1 is SGHRS, CDR2 YFSETQ, per germline. The CDR3 covers 15 residues.

The rearrangement links TRBV28 to TRBJ2-2, with TRBD2 matching over 9 bases. Trimming removed 3 bases from V and 7 bases from J; junction bases left unmatched: 9. Germline lookup yields CDR1 MDHEN and CDR2 SYDVKM. This CDR3 is built from 16 residues. The CDR3, as DNA: TGTGCCAGCAGTTTTCTCCTAGCGGGACTCGGCGGGGAGCTGTTTTTT. Translated: CASSFLLAGLGGELFF. The full variable domain, in which reference TRBV28 and TRBJ2-2 provide the parts outside the CDR3, is DVKVTQSSRYLVKRTGEKVFLECVQDMDHENMFWYRQDPGLGLRLIYFSYDVKMKEKGDIPEGYSVSREKKERFSLILESASTNQTSMYLCASSFLLAGLGGELFFGEGSRLTVL.